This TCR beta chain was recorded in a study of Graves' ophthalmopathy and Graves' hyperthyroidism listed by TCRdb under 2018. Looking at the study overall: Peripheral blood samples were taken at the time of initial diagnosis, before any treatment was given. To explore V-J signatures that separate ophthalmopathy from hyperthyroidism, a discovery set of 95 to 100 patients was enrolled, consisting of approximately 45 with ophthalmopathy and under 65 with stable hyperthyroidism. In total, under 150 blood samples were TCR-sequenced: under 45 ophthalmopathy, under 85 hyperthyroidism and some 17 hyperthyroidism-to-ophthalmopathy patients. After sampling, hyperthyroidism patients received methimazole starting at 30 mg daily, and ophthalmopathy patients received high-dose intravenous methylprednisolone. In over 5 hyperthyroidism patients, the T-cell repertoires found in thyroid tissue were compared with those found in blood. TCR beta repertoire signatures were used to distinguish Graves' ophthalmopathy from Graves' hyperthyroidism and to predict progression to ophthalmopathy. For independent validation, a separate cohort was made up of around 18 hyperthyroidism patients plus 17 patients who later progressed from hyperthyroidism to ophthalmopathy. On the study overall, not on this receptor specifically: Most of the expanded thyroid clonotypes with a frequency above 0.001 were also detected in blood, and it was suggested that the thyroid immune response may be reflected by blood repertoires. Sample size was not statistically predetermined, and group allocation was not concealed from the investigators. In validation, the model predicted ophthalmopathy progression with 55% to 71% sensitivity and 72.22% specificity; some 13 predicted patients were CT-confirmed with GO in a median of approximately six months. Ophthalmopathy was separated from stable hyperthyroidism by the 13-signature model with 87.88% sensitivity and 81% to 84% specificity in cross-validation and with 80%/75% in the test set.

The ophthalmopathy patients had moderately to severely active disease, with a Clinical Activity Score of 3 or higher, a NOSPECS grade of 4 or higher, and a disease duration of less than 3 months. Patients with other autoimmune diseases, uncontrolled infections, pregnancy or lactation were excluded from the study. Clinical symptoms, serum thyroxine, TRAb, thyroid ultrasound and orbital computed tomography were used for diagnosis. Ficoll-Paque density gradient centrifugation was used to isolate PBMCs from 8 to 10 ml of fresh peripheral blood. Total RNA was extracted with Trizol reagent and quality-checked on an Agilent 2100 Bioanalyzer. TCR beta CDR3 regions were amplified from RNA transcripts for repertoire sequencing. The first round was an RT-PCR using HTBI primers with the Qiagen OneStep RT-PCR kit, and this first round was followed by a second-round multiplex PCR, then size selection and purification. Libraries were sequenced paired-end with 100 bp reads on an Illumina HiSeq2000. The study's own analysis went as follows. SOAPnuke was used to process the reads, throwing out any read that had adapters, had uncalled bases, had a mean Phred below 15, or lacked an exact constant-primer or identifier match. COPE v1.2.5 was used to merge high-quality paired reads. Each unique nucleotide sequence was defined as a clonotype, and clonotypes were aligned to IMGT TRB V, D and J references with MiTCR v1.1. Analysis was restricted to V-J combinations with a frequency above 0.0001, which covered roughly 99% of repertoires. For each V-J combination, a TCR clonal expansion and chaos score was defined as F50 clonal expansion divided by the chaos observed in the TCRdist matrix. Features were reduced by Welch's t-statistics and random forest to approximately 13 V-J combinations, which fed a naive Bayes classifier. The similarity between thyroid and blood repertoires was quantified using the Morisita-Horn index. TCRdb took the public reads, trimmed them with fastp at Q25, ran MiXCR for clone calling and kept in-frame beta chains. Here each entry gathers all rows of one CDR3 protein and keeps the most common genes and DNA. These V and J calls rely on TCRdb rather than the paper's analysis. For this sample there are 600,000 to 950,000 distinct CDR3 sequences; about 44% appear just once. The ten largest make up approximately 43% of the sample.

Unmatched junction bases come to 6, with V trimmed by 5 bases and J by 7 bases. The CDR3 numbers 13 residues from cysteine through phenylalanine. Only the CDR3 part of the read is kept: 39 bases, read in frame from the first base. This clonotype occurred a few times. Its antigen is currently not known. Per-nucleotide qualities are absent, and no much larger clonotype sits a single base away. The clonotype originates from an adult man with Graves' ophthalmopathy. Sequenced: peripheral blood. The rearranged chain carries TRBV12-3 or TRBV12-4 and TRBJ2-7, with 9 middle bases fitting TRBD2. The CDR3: CASSKAGGLEQYF. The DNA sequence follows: TGTGCCAGCAGTAAAGCGGGAGGATTGGAGCAGTACTTC.